This is a list of T cell receptor beta chains from one sample in a study of T cell responses to AZD1222 COVID-19 vaccine. TCRdb keeps only in-frame clones here, not all; method: immunoSEQ multiplex PCR. The sample consists of approximately 110,000 clones, approximately 85% of them appearing once. The starting material was peripheral blood, obtained on day 0 of AZD1222 vaccination. The source is an adult in good health. The CDR3 runs from the conserved cysteine through the conserved F or W. A D gene is named only where the DNA matches it firmly. Only part of the rows carry a size: once, few, many, or a class if the clone is expanded.

v_call	d_call	clone_size	j_call	cdr3_nt	cdr3_aa
TRBV12-3/TRBV12-4	.	.	TRBJ2-2	TGTGCCAGCAGTTCCGGGGAGCTGTTTTTT	CASSSGELFF
TRBV7-2	TRBD1	.	TRBJ1-6	TGTGCCAGCAGTATCACAGGGGCCGGTAATTCACCCCTCCACTTT	CASSITGAGNSPLHF
TRBV7-9	.	.	TRBJ2-5	TGTGCCAGCAGCCCAATGACAGGAGCTAAAGAGACCCAGTACTTC	CASSPMTGAKETQYF
TRBV14	.	.	TRBJ2-3	TGTGCCAGCAGCCGCTCTGCAGGCGATACGCAGTATTTT	CASSRSAGDTQYF
TRBV19	.	.	TRBJ2-1	TGTGCCAGTACCCCGCCCCAGAGCGTGGGCTACAATGAGCAGTTCTTC	CASTPPQSVGYNEQFF
TRBV18	.	.	TRBJ2-1	TGTGCCAGCTCACAACTCGATGAGCAGTTCTTC	CASSQLDEQFF
TRBV11-2	.	few	TRBJ1-3	TGTGCCAGCAGCCCTGTCAAGGGTGGAAACACCATATATTTT	CASSPVKGGNTIYF
TRBV7-9	.	.	TRBJ2-5	TGTGCCAGCAGCTTAGCGGCCTATCAAGAGACCCAGTACTTC	CASSLAAYQETQYF
TRBV5-4	.	.	TRBJ1-1	TGTGCCAGCAGCCAGACAGGGAACACTGAAGCTTTCTTT	CASSQTGNTEAFF
TRBV28	.	.	TRBJ2-1	TGTGCCAGCAGTTTACCCCCTCCCGGTGAGCAGTTCTTC	CASSLPPPGEQFF
TRBV19	.	once	TRBJ1-1	TGTGCCAGTAGTATAGAATCGGGCACTGAAGCTTTCTTT	CASSIESGTEAFF
TRBV12-5	.	.	TRBJ1-1	TGTGCTAGTGGTTTGGTACTAGTACGGGCTTTCTTT	CASGLVLVRAFF
TRBV5-1	.	.	TRBJ1-4	TGCGCCAGCAGCGACCGAGCCTTTGGGGGTAGCAATGAAAAACTGTTTTTT	CASSDRAFGGSNEKLFF
TRBV30	.	.	TRBJ1-2	TGTGCCTGGAGGCCGGGGTCCGCCTATGGCTACACCTTC	CAWRPGSAYGYTF
TRBV7-3	TRBD1	.	TRBJ1-1	TGTGCCAGCAGCTTAAACCACAGGGGACAGACTGAAGCTTTCTTT	CASSLNHRGQTEAFF
TRBV3-1/TRBV3-2	.	.	TRBJ1-4	TGTGCCAGCAGCGAGGGGACGGCGGGGGAAAAACTGTTTTTT	CASSEGTAGEKLFF
TRBV5-1	.	.	TRBJ2-2	TGCGCCAGCAGCTTGAGAGGGCAGGGAATCAACACCGGGGAGCTGTTTTTT	CASSLRGQGINTGELFF
TRBV5-1	.	.	TRBJ2-5	TGCGCCAGCAGCCCCTCGGCTAAAGAGACCCAGTACTTC	CASSPSAKETQYF